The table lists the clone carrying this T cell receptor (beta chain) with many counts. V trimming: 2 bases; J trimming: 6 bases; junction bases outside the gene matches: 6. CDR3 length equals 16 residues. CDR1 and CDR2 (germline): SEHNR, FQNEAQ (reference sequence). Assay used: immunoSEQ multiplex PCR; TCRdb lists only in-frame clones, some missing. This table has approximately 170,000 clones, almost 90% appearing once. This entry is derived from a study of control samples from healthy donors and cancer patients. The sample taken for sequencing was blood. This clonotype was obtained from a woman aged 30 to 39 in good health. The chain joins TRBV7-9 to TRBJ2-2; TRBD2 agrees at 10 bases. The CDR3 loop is CASSLRLAGVSGELFF. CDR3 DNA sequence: TGTGCCAGCAGCTTACGTCTAGCGGGGGTATCCGGGGAGCTGTTTTTT.